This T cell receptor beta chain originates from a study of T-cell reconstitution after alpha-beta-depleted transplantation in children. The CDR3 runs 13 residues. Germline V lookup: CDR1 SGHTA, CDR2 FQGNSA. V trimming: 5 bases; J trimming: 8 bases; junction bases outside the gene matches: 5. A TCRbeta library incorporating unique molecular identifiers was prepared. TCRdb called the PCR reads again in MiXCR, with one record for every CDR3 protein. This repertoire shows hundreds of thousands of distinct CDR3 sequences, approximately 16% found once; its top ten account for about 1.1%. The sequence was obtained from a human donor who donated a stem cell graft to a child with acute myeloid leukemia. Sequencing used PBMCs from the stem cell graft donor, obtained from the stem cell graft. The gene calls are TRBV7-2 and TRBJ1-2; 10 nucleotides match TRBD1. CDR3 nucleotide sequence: TGTGCCAGCAGCCGACAGGGGGCGGTCGGCTACACCTTC. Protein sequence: CASSRQGAVGYTF.